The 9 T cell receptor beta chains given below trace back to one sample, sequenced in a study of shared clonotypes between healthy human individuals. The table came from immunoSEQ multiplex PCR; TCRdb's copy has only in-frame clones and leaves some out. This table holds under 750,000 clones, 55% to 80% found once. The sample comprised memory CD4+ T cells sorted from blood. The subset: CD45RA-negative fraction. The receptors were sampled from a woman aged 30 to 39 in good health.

Here the CDR3 reads CASSDDLAGELFF. CDR3 nucleotide sequence: TGTGCCAGCAGCGACGATCTAGCCGGGGAGCTGTTTTTT. V gene TRBV9 combines with J gene TRBJ2-2; D is ambiguous. V dropped 3 bases and J dropped 6 bases, with 9 bases sitting between them. The CDR3 runs 13 residues. Germline-derived CDR1 and CDR2 are SGDLS and YYNGEE.

CDR3 protein: CASSPGQGPNEKLFF. The CDR3 nucleotides are TGCGCCAGCAGCCCCGGACAGGGCCCTAATGAAAAACTGTTTTTT. The rearrangement links TRBV5-1 to TRBJ1-4; TRBD1 agrees at 8 bases. Germline assignment: CDR1 SGHRS and CDR2 YFSETQ. The CDR3 is 15 amino acids. V was clipped by 4 bases and J by 3 bases; unmatched bases: 5. Complete variable domain (other parts from reference TRBV5-1 and TRBJ1-4): KAGVTQTPRYLIKTRGQQVTLSCSPISGHRSVSWYQQTPGQGLQFLFEYFSETQRNKGNFPGRFSGRQFSNSRSEMNVSTLELGDSALYLCASSPGQGPNEKLFFGSGTQLSVL.

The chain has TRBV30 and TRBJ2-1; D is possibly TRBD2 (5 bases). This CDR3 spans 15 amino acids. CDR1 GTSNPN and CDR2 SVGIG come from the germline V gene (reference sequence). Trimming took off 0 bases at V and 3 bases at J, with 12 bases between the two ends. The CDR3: CAWSVPADYYNEQFF. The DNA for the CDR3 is TGTGCCTGGAGTGTCCCAGCGGATTACTACAATGAGCAGTTCTTC. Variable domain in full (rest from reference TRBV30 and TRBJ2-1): SQTIHQWPATLVQPVGSPLSLECTVEGTSNPNLYWYRQAAGRGLQLLFYSVGIGQISSEVPQNLSASRPQDRQFILSSKKLLLSDSGFYLCAWSVPADYYNEQFFGPGTRLTVL.

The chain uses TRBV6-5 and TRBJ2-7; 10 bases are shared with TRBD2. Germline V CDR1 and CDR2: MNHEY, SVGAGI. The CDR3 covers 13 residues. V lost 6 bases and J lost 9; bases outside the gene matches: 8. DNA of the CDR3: TGTGCCAGCAGACCGGGACTAGCGACAGTGCAGTACTTC. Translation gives CASRPGLATVQYF.

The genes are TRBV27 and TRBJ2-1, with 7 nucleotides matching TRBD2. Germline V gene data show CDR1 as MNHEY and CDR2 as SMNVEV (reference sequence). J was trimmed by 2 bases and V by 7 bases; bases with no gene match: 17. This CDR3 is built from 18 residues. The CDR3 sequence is CASTLLAALLPPYNEQFF. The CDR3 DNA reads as TGTGCCAGCACTCTCCTAGCGGCCCTCCTACCACCCTACAATGAGCAGTTCTTC.

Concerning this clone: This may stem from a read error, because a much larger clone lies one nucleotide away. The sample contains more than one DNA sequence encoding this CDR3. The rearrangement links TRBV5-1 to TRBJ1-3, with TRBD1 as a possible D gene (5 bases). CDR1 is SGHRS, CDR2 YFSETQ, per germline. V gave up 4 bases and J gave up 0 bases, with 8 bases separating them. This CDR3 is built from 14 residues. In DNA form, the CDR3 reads TGCGCCAGCAGCGTGGGGACCTCTGGAAACACCATATATTTT. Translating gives CASSVGTSGNTIYF.

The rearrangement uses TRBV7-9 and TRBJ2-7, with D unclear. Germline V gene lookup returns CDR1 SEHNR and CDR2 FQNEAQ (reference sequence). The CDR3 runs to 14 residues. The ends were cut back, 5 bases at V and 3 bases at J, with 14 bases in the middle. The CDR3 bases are TGTGCCAGCAGCGGAAGCGCCTCCCTCTACGAGCAGTACTTC. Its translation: CASSGSASLYEQYF.

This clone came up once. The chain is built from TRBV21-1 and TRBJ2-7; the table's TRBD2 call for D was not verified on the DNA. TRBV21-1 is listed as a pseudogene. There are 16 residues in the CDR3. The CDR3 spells CASSSQGGHINYEQYF. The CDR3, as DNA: TGTGCCAGCAGCTCCCAGGGAGGGCATATTAATTACGAGCAGTACTTC.

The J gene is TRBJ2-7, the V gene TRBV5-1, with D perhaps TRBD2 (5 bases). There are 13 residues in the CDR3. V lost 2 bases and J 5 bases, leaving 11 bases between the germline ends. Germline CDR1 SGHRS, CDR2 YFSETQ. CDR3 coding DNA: TGCGCCAGCAGCTTCGGACTTTCAGACGAGCAGTACTTC. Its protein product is CASSFGLSDEQYF.